This is a list of T cell receptor beta chains from one sample in a study of CD8 T cells in ankylosing spondylitis. TCRdb re-called the 5' RACE reads with MiXCR, one entry per CDR3 protein. The sample yields about 240,000 distinct CDR3 sequences, 7.5% to 9% seen once. Material: blood, either unsorted or a sorted T cell fraction (not recorded which). These receptors originate from a male donor with ankylosing spondylitis or in good health (not recorded which). CDR3s include the opening cysteine and the closing phenylalanine or tryptophan. Fields, in order: clone size, V gene, J gene, D gene, CDR3 DNA, CDR3 protein. The D gene is left open where the match is weak. Clone size is not always given. Where it is, it says once, few, many or a class for expanded clones.

abundance: many
v_gene: TRBV30
j_gene: TRBJ2-4
d_gene: TRBD1
CDR3nt: TGTGCCTGGAGTGTACCAGGGGGCTCGGGTGTTCAGTACTTC
CDR3aa: CAWSVPGGSGVQYF

abundance: many
v_gene: TRBV20-1
j_gene: TRBJ2-7
d_gene: .
CDR3nt: TGCAGTGCTAGAGATGACCGCTACGAGCAGTACTTC
CDR3aa: CSARDDRYEQYF

abundance: many
v_gene: TRBV12-3/TRBV12-4
j_gene: TRBJ2-5
d_gene: .
CDR3nt: TGTGCCAGCAGTCCACCCAGAGGAACAGAAGAGACCCAGTACTTC
CDR3aa: CASSPPRGTEETQYF

abundance: many
v_gene: TRBV6-1
j_gene: TRBJ2-2
d_gene: .
CDR3nt: TGTGCCAGCAGGAACGCGGTCAGAGGGAACACCGGGGAGCTGTTTTTT
CDR3aa: CASRNAVRGNTGELFF

abundance: many
v_gene: TRBV11-3
j_gene: TRBJ2-1
d_gene: TRBD2
CDR3nt: TGTGCCAGCAGCACCCATAGCGGGAGGGGCTGGAATGAGCAGTTCTTC
CDR3aa: CASSTHSGRGWNEQFF

abundance: many
v_gene: TRBV9
j_gene: TRBJ2-1
d_gene: .
CDR3nt: TGTGCCAGCAGCGTGTCGGGGCAGAATGAGCAGTTCTTC
CDR3aa: CASSVSGQNEQFF

abundance: many
v_gene: TRBV12-3/TRBV12-4
j_gene: TRBJ1-5
d_gene: .
CDR3nt: TGTGCCAGCAGTTTGGCGGGGGTTCAGCCCCAGCATTTT
CDR3aa: CASSLAGVQPQHF

abundance: many
v_gene: TRBV12-3/TRBV12-4
j_gene: TRBJ1-1
d_gene: .
CDR3nt: TGTGCCAGTAAGACAGAAATGAACACTGAAGCTTTCTTT
CDR3aa: CASKTEMNTEAFF

abundance: many
v_gene: TRBV7-9
j_gene: TRBJ1-4
d_gene: TRBD1
CDR3nt: TGTGCCAGCAGCTTAGGACAGGGGTTTAATGAAAAACTGTTTTTT
CDR3aa: CASSLGQGFNEKLFF

abundance: many
v_gene: TRBV10-3
j_gene: TRBJ2-1
d_gene: TRBD2
CDR3nt: TGTGCCATCAGTGACCCCCTAGCGGGAGCCAGGGATGAGCAGTTCTTC
CDR3aa: CAISDPLAGARDEQFF

abundance: many
v_gene: TRBV6-5
j_gene: TRBJ2-1
d_gene: .
CDR3nt: TGTGCCAGCAGTTACAAGGCTAGCAGCGAGAATGAGCAGTTCTTC
CDR3aa: CASSYKASSENEQFF

abundance: .
v_gene: TRBV20-1
j_gene: TRBJ1-5
d_gene: .
CDR3nt: TGCAGTGCTAGACCCGGCGGGAACGTCAATCAGCCCCAGCATTTT
CDR3aa: CSARPGGNVNQPQHF

abundance: many
v_gene: TRBV7-8
j_gene: TRBJ2-1
d_gene: .
CDR3nt: TGTGCCAGCGAGTACGCAGGTTACAATGAGCAGTTCTTC
CDR3aa: CASEYAGYNEQFF

abundance: many
v_gene: TRBV20-1
j_gene: TRBJ2-1
d_gene: .
CDR3nt: TGCAGTGCTAGAGATTCCGGACTGAGGTACAATGAGCAGTTCTTC
CDR3aa: CSARDSGLRYNEQFF

abundance: many
v_gene: TRBV29-1
j_gene: TRBJ2-2
d_gene: .
CDR3nt: TGCAGCGTTGAGTGGGAGGGGGCGCGTATCGGGGAGCTGTTTTTT
CDR3aa: CSVEWEGARIGELFF

abundance: many
v_gene: TRBV20-1
j_gene: TRBJ2-3
d_gene: .
CDR3nt: TGCAGTGCGGGGGGACAGACAGATACGCAGTATTTT
CDR3aa: CSAGGQTDTQYF

abundance: many
v_gene: TRBV12-3/TRBV12-4
j_gene: TRBJ2-2
d_gene: .
CDR3nt: TGTGCCAGCAGTTTATTGTATGATGTTTGGGCCGGGGAGCTGTTTTTT
CDR3aa: CASSLLYDVWAGELFF

abundance: .
v_gene: TRBV20-1
j_gene: TRBJ2-3
d_gene: TRBD2
CDR3nt: TGCAGTGCTCTCTCCGGGGGGACGTTTCAAGATACGCAGTATTTT
CDR3aa: CSALSGGTFQDTQYF

abundance: .
v_gene: TRBV7-9
j_gene: TRBJ1-2
d_gene: TRBD1
CDR3nt: TGTGCCAGCAGCCCAGAGGGACAGGGCTATGGCTACACCTTC
CDR3aa: CASSPEGQGYGYTF

abundance: few
v_gene: TRBV7-2
j_gene: TRBJ2-3
d_gene: TRBD2
CDR3nt: TGTGCCAGCAGCCGTAGCGGGAGTCCCCCGGATACGCAGTATTTT
CDR3aa: CASSRSGSPPDTQYF

abundance: many
v_gene: TRBV29-1
j_gene: TRBJ1-2
d_gene: .
CDR3nt: TGCAGCGTCCTATGGGGGGACTATGGCTACACCTTC
CDR3aa: CSVLWGDYGYTF

abundance: many
v_gene: TRBV20-1
j_gene: TRBJ1-1
d_gene: .
CDR3nt: TGCAGTGCTCGTGAACCGGGAGGGAACACTGAAGCTTTCTTT
CDR3aa: CSAREPGGNTEAFF

abundance: many
v_gene: TRBV6-1
j_gene: TRBJ2-3
d_gene: .
CDR3nt: TGTGCCAGCACCCTTACTCGGGGAACGTGGTATTTT
CDR3aa: CASTLTRGTWYF

abundance: .
v_gene: TRBV30
j_gene: TRBJ1-5
d_gene: .
CDR3nt: TGTGCCTGGAGTGTCAGTAAGAATCAGCCCCAGCATTTT
CDR3aa: CAWSVSKNQPQHF

abundance: once
v_gene: TRBV6-2/TRBV6-3
j_gene: TRBJ2-7
d_gene: TRBD1
CDR3nt: TGTGCCAGCAGTCAGGGACAGGCGAACGAGCAGTACTTC
CDR3aa: CASSQGQANEQYF

abundance: many
v_gene: TRBV19
j_gene: TRBJ2-7
d_gene: TRBD2
CDR3nt: TGTGCCTCAAATGGGAGGGTCTCCGAGCAGTACTTC
CDR3aa: CASNGRVSEQYF

abundance: many
v_gene: TRBV5-1
j_gene: TRBJ1-3
d_gene: .
CDR3nt: TGCGCCAGCAGGCCCTCGGGGGACTCTGGAAACACCATATATTTT
CDR3aa: CASRPSGDSGNTIYF

abundance: few
v_gene: TRBV12-3/TRBV12-4
j_gene: TRBJ1-2
d_gene: .
CDR3nt: TGTGCCAGCAGCCCAGGGCTGGGCTACACCTTC
CDR3aa: CASSPGLGYTF

abundance: many
v_gene: TRBV29-1
j_gene: TRBJ1-2
d_gene: .
CDR3nt: TGCAGCGTTCTTGGACGGCAAGATAACTATGGCTACACCTTC
CDR3aa: CSVLGRQDNYGYTF

abundance: many
v_gene: TRBV20-1
j_gene: TRBJ2-7
d_gene: TRBD1
CDR3nt: TGCAGTGCCCTTCGGACAGGGATTTACGAGCAGTACTTC
CDR3aa: CSALRTGIYEQYF

abundance: many
v_gene: TRBV12-3/TRBV12-4
j_gene: TRBJ1-1
d_gene: TRBD1
CDR3nt: TGTGCCGCGATGGGAGGGGGCTGGACTGAAGCTTTCTTT
CDR3aa: CAAMGGGWTEAFF

abundance: many
v_gene: TRBV4-3
j_gene: TRBJ2-1
d_gene: TRBD2
CDR3nt: TGCGCCAGCAGCCAAGATTCGGTAGCGGGAGGTGTCTACAATGAGCAGTTCTTC
CDR3aa: CASSQDSVAGGVYNEQFF

abundance: many
v_gene: TRBV20-1
j_gene: TRBJ2-1
d_gene: TRBD2
CDR3nt: TGCAGTGCTCCGCGAGGGGGACTAGCGGGCAATGAGCAGTTCTTC
CDR3aa: CSAPRGGLAGNEQFF

abundance: .
v_gene: TRBV12-5
j_gene: TRBJ2-3
d_gene: TRBD2
CDR3nt: TGTGCTAGTGGTTTGGCGACTAGCGGGAGGCAGTATTTT
CDR3aa: CASGLATSGRQYF

abundance: few
v_gene: TRBV4-2
j_gene: TRBJ2-1
d_gene: .
CDR3nt: TGTGCCAGCAGCCAAGAGGCGAAGACACCCAATGAGCAGTTCTTC
CDR3aa: CASSQEAKTPNEQFF